The 5 T cell receptor beta chains presented below share a single source sample, sequenced in a study of cytomegalovirus exposure and HLA in healthy donors. Produced via immunoSEQ multiplex PCR; TCRdb's table is partial and in-frame only. Altogether some 200,000 clones are present, approximately 90% being singletons, with the ten largest covering roughly 1%. Source material: PBMCs. The receptors here all came from a woman in her late teens or twenties in good health and CMV-seronegative.

The chain uses TRBV9 and TRBJ2-7; a weak D match, TRBD1 (6 bases). The germline gives CDR1 SGDLS, CDR2 YYNGEE. V lost 2 bases, J lost 3 bases, and 9 bases lay in between. The CDR3 has 13 amino acids. CDR3 sequence (DNA): TGTGCCAGCAGCGTTGCGGACAGCTACGAGCAGTACTTC. Protein: CASSVADSYEQYF.

CDR3 nucleotide sequence: TGTGCCAGCAGCTTATTTCCTAGCGGGAACACCGGGGAGCTGTTTTTT. As protein: CASSLFPSGNTGELFF. The rearrangement links TRBV7-8 to TRBJ2-2; 7 positions agree with TRBD2. CDR1 and CDR2 from the germline V gene are SGHVS and FQNEAQ. Trimming removed 2 bases from V and 1 base from J; junction bases left unmatched: 4. The CDR3 is 16 amino acids.

The J gene is TRBJ1-2, the V gene TRBV5-6; possibly TRBD1 for D (6 bases). The V gene lost 1 base and the J gene lost 4 bases, with 17 bases spanning the gap. The CDR3 runs 16 residues. Germline-derived CDR1 and CDR2 are SGHDT and YYEEEE. The CDR3 region has the DNA TGTGCCAGCAGCTTGCGCAGGAACAGGGTCAGCTATGGCTACACCTTC. Amino acids: CASSLRRNRVSYGYTF.

This sequence joins TRBV5-1 and TRBJ2-5, with TRBD2 matching 13 bases. CDR3 length: 16 amino acids. Germline CDR1 reads SGHRS; CDR2 reads YFSETQ. With 3 bases clipped from V and 1 base from J, the junction kept 3 bases outside the gene matches. CDR3 DNA sequence: TGCGCCAGCAGCTACGGGACTAGCGGGATCCAAGAGACCCAGTACTTC. Amino acid sequence: CASSYGTSGIQETQYF.

The chain couples TRBV11-2 to TRBJ1-5; D may be TRBD1 (5 bases). The V end was cut by 0 bases, the J end by 9 bases, with 9 bases between. Germline V lookup: CDR1 SGHAT, CDR2 FQNNGV. This CDR3 has 13 amino acids. As DNA, the CDR3 is TGTGCCAGCAGCTTAGACAGGGTCGGGCCCCAGCATTTT. Encoded protein: CASSLDRVGPQHF.